This TCR beta chain was sequenced during a study of cytotoxic CD8 clonotypes in ibrutinib-treated CLL (dated by TCRdb to about 2021). Describing the broader study: The cohort had about a dozen relapsed/refractory and around 15 treatment-naive patients; 17 were IGHV unmutated. Partial responses were observed in about 24 patients and complete responses in 2; after a median follow-up of 68 months, remission was maintained in 14 patients and progression was observed in about twelve. The response samples were drawn at a median of approximately 12 months into treatment, with a range of about 6 to 36 months. An average of about 250,000 productive templates and some 99,000 productive rearrangements was obtained per sample. Longitudinal samples were obtainable from 26 of the 86 participants in the trial. Cryopreserved peripheral blood mononuclear cells were collected at three points: before therapy, at response, and at either sustained remission or disease progression. Patients were still on ibrutinib when every remission and progressive disease sample was collected. What the work shows at the level of the full study, not this receptor alone: Clonality rose at ibrutinib response, remained stable during sustained remission, and dropped back toward baseline at progression. Sustained-remission and progressing patients did not have matched sampling times, and lymph node repertoires were not examined. Public clonotypes were rare and either contracted or stayed stable during treatment, and the rise in clonality at ibrutinib response reflected the expansion of private clonotypes. At baseline, clonality was higher than in age-matched healthy donors and showed a strong correlation with circulating CD8+ T-cell counts.

A MiSeq instrument was used for deep resolution sequencing, which targeted depths ranging from 1 in 1 million up to 1 in 200,000 T cells, with coverage averaging 10x for each clonotype. The immunoSEQ hsTCRB Kit was used to generate TCR beta libraries. Regarding the original processing steps: ImmunoSEQ Data Assistant and ImmunoSEQ Analyzer were used for data analysis, and V, D and J genes were assigned according to IMGT definitions. Clonality was computed as one minus normalized Shannon entropy of productive rearrangement frequencies, ranging from 0 to 1. Only overrepresented clonotypes making up at least 0.05% of the repertoire of each patient were included in the public clonotype analysis. About a dozen age-matched healthy donor repertoires from immuneACCESS served as clonality controls. TCRdb retrieved this table from immuneACCESS and kept in-frame rearrangements only. Not all clones are present; in checked studies, unresolved V genes account for under half, and no reason is known for the remainder. V and J calls and clone size are as listed in that table; D and trimming were resolved from the DNA. In this sample the table shows roughly 300,000 clones, 70% to 80% of which occur a single time. The ten largest clonotypes hold roughly 5.7% of the sample.

According to the study, the label for this sample's time point signals: progressive disease on ibrutinib. For TCR beta library preparation, around 1.8 micrograms of genomic DNA were extracted from the cryopreserved PBMCs. High-throughput TCR beta sequencing was performed on longitudinal blood samples from CLL patients receiving ibrutinib monotherapy. The patients were enrolled in a single-center, open-label phase 2 trial of ibrutinib monotherapy. On this clone: It has no known antigen specificity. Qualities for individual bases were not recorded, and no much larger clone is one base off.

CDR1 and CDR2, per the germline V gene, are SGHDT and YYEEEE. V and J lose 4 bases and 7 bases, and a span of 13 bases separates them. The CDR3 sequence holds 13 residues, the cysteine and phenylalanine included. CDR3 DNA only is kept here, 39 bases in frame from base 1. The TCR was taken from a human donor with chronic lymphocytic leukemia. The chain is encoded by TRBV5-6 joined to TRBJ2-3; the D gene is possibly TRBD2, with 6 bases matching. The material was PBMCs, obtained at disease progression, from a patient treated with ibrutinib. For the CDR3, the sequence is CASSPPEGYTQYF. The DNA sequence is TGTGCCAGCAGCCCCCCGGAGGGATATACGCAGTATTTT. With the portions outside the CDR3 filled from the reference TRBV5-6 and TRBJ2-3 genes, the complete variable region becomes DAGVTQSPTHLIKTRGQQVTLRCSPKSGHDTVSWYQQALGQGPQFIFQYYEEEERQRGNFPDRFSGHQFPNYSSELNVNALLLGDSALYLCASSPPEGYTQYFGPGTRLTVL.